The sequence of this T cell receptor beta chain was determined in a study of T cells expressing NK-cell markers. Study in general: Repertoires of TCR beta were obtained from T cells sorted as CD3+CD56+NKG2C+, CD3+CD56+NKG2C- and CD3+CD56-NKG2C+.

TCR beta cDNA was generated via 5'RACE template switching incorporating UMIs. TCRdb reanalyzed the 5' RACE reads and collapses them to one entry per CDR3 protein, without DNA. The table lists 400,000 to 550,000 distinct CDR3 sequences. Concerning this clonotype itself: Its antigen is not identified.

Whole-study results and caveats: Dominance of the CD3+CD56-NKG2C+ fraction by these clonotypes also held in several donors.

The CDR3 loop spans 13 amino acids. CDR1 is MNHNS, CDR2 SASEGT, per germline. The chain has TRBV6-1 and TRBJ1-2; there is no DNA to check the TCRdb D call of TRBD1. Material: blood T cells: a sorted CD56 or NKG2C T cell subset, CD4+ or CD8+ T cells, or bulk PBMC T cells (not recorded which). This TCR derives from a woman between 18 and 75 years old in good health. The chain's CDR3 is CASSTGYGGGYTF.